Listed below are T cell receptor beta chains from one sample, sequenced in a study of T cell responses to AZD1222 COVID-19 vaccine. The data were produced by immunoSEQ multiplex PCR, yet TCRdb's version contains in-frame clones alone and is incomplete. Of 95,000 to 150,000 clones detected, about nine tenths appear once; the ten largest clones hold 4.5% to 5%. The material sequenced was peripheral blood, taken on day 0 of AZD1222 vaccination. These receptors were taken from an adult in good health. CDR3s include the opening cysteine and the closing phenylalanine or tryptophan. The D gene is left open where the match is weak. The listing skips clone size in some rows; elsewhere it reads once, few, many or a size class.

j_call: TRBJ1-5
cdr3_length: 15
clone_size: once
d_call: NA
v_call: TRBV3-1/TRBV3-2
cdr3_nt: TGTGCCAGCAGTCAAGATACAGGGAAAAATCAGCCCCAGCATTTT
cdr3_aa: CASSQDTGKNQPQHF

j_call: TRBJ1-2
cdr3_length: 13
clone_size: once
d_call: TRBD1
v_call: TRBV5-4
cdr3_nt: TGTGCCAGCAGTCGGACAGGGGACTATGGCTACACCTTC
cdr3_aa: CASSRTGDYGYTF

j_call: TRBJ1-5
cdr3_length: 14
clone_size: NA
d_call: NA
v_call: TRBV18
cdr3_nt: TGTGCCAGCTCACCACCGAATGGAAATCAGCCCCAGCATTTT
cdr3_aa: CASSPPNGNQPQHF

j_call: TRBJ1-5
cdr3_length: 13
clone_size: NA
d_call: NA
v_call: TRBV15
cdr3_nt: TGTGCCACCAGCAGAGCCCCCGGGGAGCCCCAGCATTTT
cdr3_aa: CATSRAPGEPQHF

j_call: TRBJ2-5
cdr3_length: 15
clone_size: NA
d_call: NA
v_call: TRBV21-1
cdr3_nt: TGTGCCAGCAGCAAATCCCGGACAGGGGGAGAGACCCAGTACTTC
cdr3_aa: CASSKSRTGGETQYF

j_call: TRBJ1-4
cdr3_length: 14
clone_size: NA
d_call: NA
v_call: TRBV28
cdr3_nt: TGTGCCAGCAGTTCGGGACACCGAAATGAAAAACTGTTTTTT
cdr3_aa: CASSSGHRNEKLFF

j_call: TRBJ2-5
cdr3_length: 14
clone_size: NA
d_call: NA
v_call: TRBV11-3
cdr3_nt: TGTGCCAGCAGCTTAGGGGAAGCGGCGGAGACCCAGTACTTC
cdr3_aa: CASSLGEAAETQYF

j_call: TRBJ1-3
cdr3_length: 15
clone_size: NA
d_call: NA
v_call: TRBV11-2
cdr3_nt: TGTGCCAGCAGCTTGGGGTTGGGGGTCGGAAACACCATATATTTT
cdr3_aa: CASSLGLGVGNTIYF

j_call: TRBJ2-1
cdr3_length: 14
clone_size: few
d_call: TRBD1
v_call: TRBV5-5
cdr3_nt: TGTGCCAGCAGCGCGGGACAGGGGAGCTTTAAGCAGTTCTTC
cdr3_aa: CASSAGQGSFKQFF

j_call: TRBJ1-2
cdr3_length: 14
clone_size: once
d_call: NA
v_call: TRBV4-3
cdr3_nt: TGCGCCAGCAGCCAATCCAGGGGCGACTATGGCTACACCTTC
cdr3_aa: CASSQSRGDYGYTF

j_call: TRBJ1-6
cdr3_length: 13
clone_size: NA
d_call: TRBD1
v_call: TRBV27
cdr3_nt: TGTGCCAGCAGATCAGGGGGCAATTCACCCCTCCACTTT
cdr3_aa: CASRSGGNSPLHF

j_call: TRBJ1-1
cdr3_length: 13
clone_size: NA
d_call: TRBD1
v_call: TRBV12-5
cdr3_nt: TGTGCTAGTGGGGCAGGGGGATTGGCTGAAGCTTTCTTT
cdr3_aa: CASGAGGLAEAFF

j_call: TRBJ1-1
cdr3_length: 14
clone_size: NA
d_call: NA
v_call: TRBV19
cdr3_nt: TGTGCCAGTAGTATAGATGGGGGGGAGCCCGAAGCTTTCTTT
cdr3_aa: CASSIDGGEPEAFF

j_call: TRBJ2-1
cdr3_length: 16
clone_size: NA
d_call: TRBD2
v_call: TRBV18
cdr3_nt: TGTGCCAGCTCACCACGGGCGGGGGGGTCCTACAATGAGCAGTTCTTC
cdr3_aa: CASSPRAGGSYNEQFF

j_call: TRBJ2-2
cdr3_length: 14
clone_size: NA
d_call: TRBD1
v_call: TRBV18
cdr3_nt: TGTGCCAGCTCACCACTGGGACAGGCCGGGGAGCTGTTTTTT
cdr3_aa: CASSPLGQAGELFF

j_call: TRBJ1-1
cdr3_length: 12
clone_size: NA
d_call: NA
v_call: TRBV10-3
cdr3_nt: TGTGCCATCAGTGAATCTGGTAATGAAGCTTTCTTT
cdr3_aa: CAISESGNEAFF